The 32 T cell receptor beta chains below were found in one sample sequenced in a study of long-term antiretroviral therapy in people with HIV. immunoSEQ v3.0 was run at survey level. The assay was immunoSEQ multiplex PCR, and TCRdb's table has in-frame clones only and misses some. The data show tens of thousands of clones, around 96% seen once. Source: unsorted PBMCs, taken roughly 6.9 years after starting antiretroviral therapy. The receptors were gathered from a man younger than 40 with HIV.

The V and J genes are TRBV19 and TRBJ1-1; D not resolved. V was clipped by 1 base and J by 0 bases, with 6 bases between them. Germline V gene sequence: CDR1 LNHDA, CDR2 SQIVND (reference sequence). The CDR3 consists of 14 residues. CDR3 in amino acids: CASSIGLVNTEAFF. For the CDR3, the DNA is TGTGCCAGTAGTATAGGGCTGGTGAACACTGAAGCTTTCTTT.

The rearrangement joins TRBV18 to TRBJ1-5; D possibly corresponds to TRBD1 (5 bases). This CDR3 contains 15 residues. V was cut by 2 bases and J by 0 bases, with 8 bases left in between. Per the germline V gene, CDR1 is KGHSH and CDR2 is LQKENI. CDR3 amino acids: CASSPKGLSNQPQHF. The DNA for the CDR3 is TGTGCCAGCTCACCAAAGGGGCTTAGCAATCAGCCCCAGCATTTT.

This sequence joins TRBV7-9 and TRBJ2-1; 12 nucleotides align to TRBD2. V lost 5 bases and J lost 11; bases outside the gene matches: 16. Germline V CDR1 and CDR2: SEHNR, FQNEAQ (reference sequence). The CDR3 sequence is 17 residues long. The CDR3 region has the DNA TGTGCCAGCAGCCCGCCTCCACCGACTAGCGGGGGACTAAAGCAGTTCTTC. Translated, it gives CASSPPPPTSGGLKQFF.

V and J are TRBV6-5 and TRBJ2-7; 8 bases match TRBD1. Looked up from germline, CDR1 is MNHEY and CDR2 is SVGAGI. Unmatched junction bases numbered 5, after V lost 4 bases and J lost 0 bases. The CDR3 loop spans 15 amino acids. The CDR3, as DNA: TGTGCCAGCAGTTCCACCGGGACAGGCTCCTACGAGCAGTACTTC. It translates to CASSSTGTGSYEQYF.

This chain joins TRBV28 and TRBJ2-1, with D hard to call. In germline, CDR1 is MDHEN, CDR2 SYDVKM. Trimming stripped 4 bases from V and 9 bases from J, with 13 bases between. CDR3 size: 13 residues. In DNA form, the CDR3 reads TGTGCCAGCAGTTCCCCCTCCGGCGTTGAGCAGTTCTTC. Protein sequence: CASSSPSGVEQFF.

The chain couples TRBV7-2 to TRBJ1-2; 8 nucleotides agree with TRBD1. The CDR3 is 13 amino acids. CDR1 and CDR2 from the germline V gene are SGHTA and FQGNSA. Trimming took 5 bases from V and 4 from J; bases not matched to a gene: 3. This CDR3 reads CASSTDRVYGYTF. CDR3 DNA sequence: TGTGCCAGCAGCACGGACAGGGTCTATGGCTACACCTTC.

Here the CDR3 reads CSVRSGGNEQYF. In DNA, the CDR3 is TGCAGCGTTCGAAGCGGGGGGAACGAGCAGTACTTC. The chain carries TRBV29-1 and TRBJ2-7, with TRBD2 matching over 9 bases. CDR1 and CDR2 (germline): SQVTM, ANQGSEA. V was pared by 5 bases and J by 5 bases, with 4 bases of the junction left unmatched. This CDR3 contains 12 residues.

V and J are TRBV29-1 and TRBJ1-2, with 10 bases aligning to TRBD1. CDR1 is SQVTM, CDR2 ANQGSEA, per germline. This CDR3 contains 13 residues. Trimming removed 7 bases from V and 7 bases from J; junction bases left unmatched: 9. CDR3 residues: CSAPRQGAGGYTF. The CDR3 DNA is TGCAGCGCACCACGACAGGGGGCAGGTGGCTACACCTTC.

This rearrangement joins TRBV6-5 to TRBJ2-7, with D possibly matching TRBD1 (5 bases). The germline gives CDR1 MNHEY, CDR2 SVGAGI. Trimming stripped 6 bases from V and 7 bases from J, with 16 bases between. The length of the CDR3 is 13 residues. CDR3 coding DNA: TGTGCCAGCAGAAGACAGAAACTTCAGGAGCAGTACTTC. Its translation: CASRRQKLQEQYF.

The chain uses TRBV29-1 and TRBJ1-2, with no clear D. Germline assignment: CDR1 SQVTM and CDR2 ANQGSEA. The CDR3 totals 10 residues. Trimming cost V 4 bases and J 8 bases, with 8 bases left between them. The chain's CDR3 is CSVGGVGYTF. The DNA of the CDR3 is TGCAGCGTTGGCGGGGTCGGCTACACCTTC.

The rearrangement links TRBV5-6 to TRBJ1-1; no clear D. The ends were cut back, 2 bases at V and 3 bases at J, with 11 bases in the middle. Germline loops: CDR1 SGHDT, CDR2 YYEEEE. The CDR3 has 14 residues. CDR3 amino acids: CASSFLDRDTEAFF. CDR3 coding DNA: TGTGCCAGCAGCTTTTTAGATCGGGACACTGAAGCTTTCTTT.

V and J are TRBV6-6 and TRBJ1-5; the D is unclear. The CDR3 is 14 residues long. The germline V and J ends were trimmed by 6 bases and 1 base, with 10 bases remaining between them. The germline V gene encodes CDR1 MNHNY and CDR2 SVGAGI (reference sequence). DNA for the CDR3: TGTGCCAGCAGCCGGACCGCAAGCAATCAGCCCCAGCATTTT. It translates to CASSRTASNQPQHF.

V usage is TRBV6-5 and J usage is TRBJ2-7; possibly TRBD1 for D (6 bases). CDR3 size: 15 residues. Germline V gene lookup returns CDR1 MNHEY and CDR2 SVGAGI. Trimming left V 0 bases short and J 4 bases short, with 13 bases between. CDR3 sequence reads: CASSYSGARNYEQYF. The CDR3 region has the DNA TGTGCCAGCAGTTACTCGGGGGCAAGGAATTACGAGCAGTACTTC.

The chain joins TRBV7-8 to TRBJ1-5; 7 nucleotides align to TRBD1. The V gene end was trimmed by 5 bases and the J gene end by 4 bases; junction bases not matched to a gene: 11. Germline lookup yields CDR1 SGHVS and CDR2 FQNEAQ. The length of the CDR3 is 16 residues. The CDR3 bases are TGTGCCAGCAGCCGAGACGACAGGGCCCTTAATCAGCCCCAGCATTTT. Its translation is CASSRDDRALNQPQHF.

The chain joins TRBV19 to TRBJ2-1, with TRBD2 as a possible D gene (5 bases). Looked up from germline, CDR1 is LNHDA and CDR2 is SQIVND (reference sequence). Between the trimmed V and J ends, which lost 2 bases and 6 bases, there was a span of 11 bases. This CDR3 has 14 residues. CDR3 loop: CASSILRGSNEQFF. The CDR3 nucleotides read TGTGCCAGTAGTATATTACGGGGATCCAATGAGCAGTTCTTC.

The chain carries TRBV11-2 and TRBJ2-3; D not certain. CDR1 is SGHAT, CDR2 FQNNGV, per germline. The CDR3 sequence is 12 residues long. With 1 base removed from V and 5 bases from J, the gap between germline ends came to 4 bases. The chain's CDR3 is CASSLGGDTQYF. The DNA of the CDR3 is TGTGCCAGCAGCTTAGGTGGAGATACGCAGTATTTT. The full variable domain, completed using reference TRBV11-2 and TRBJ2-3, is EAGVAQSPRYKIIEKRQSVAFWCNPISGHATLYWYQQILGQGPKLLIQFQNNGVVDDSQLPKDRFSAERLKGVDSTLKIQPAKLEDSAVYLCASSLGGDTQYFGPGTRLTVL.

This clone was recorded once. The rearrangement joins TRBV29-1 to TRBJ1-1; D is perhaps TRBD1 (6 bases). The germline gives CDR1 SQVTM, CDR2 ANQGSEA. The CDR3 spans 14 residues. Trimming took 7 bases from V and 1 from J, leaving 16 bases between them. The CDR3 nucleotides read TGCAGCGAGATAAACAGGGTAGGGAACACTGAAGCTTTCTTT. As protein: CSEINRVGNTEAFF.

The chain links TRBV20-1 to TRBJ2-5, with no clear D. Trimming pared 4 bases from V and 4 bases from J, leaving 7 bases between. There are 11 residues in the CDR3. The germline V gene encodes CDR1 DFQATT and CDR2 SNEGSKA (reference sequence). The CDR3 nucleotides read TGCAGTGCTAAGTCCCTAGAGACCCAGTACTTC. It yields the protein CSAKSLETQYF.

The chain couples TRBV2 to TRBJ1-1; TRBD1 might be the D (5 bases). This CDR3 has 11 residues. Trimming took 6 bases from V and 6 from J, leaving 8 bases between them. Germline V lookup: CDR1 SNHLY, CDR2 FYNNEI. Here the CDR3 reads CASSHRPEAFF. CDR3 nucleotides: TGTGCCAGCAGCCACAGGCCTGAAGCTTTCTTT.

The chain joins TRBV18 to TRBJ1-2; 11 bases match TRBD1. The trim removed 3 bases at V and 7 bases at J, leaving 7 bases unmatched. The CDR3 spans 15 residues. Germline CDR1 KGHSH, CDR2 LQKENI. Written as DNA, the CDR3 is TGTGCCAGCTCACCCTCGGGACAGGGGGTCGCTGGCTACACCTTC. The encoded protein is CASSPSGQGVAGYTF.

The J gene is TRBJ1-1, the V gene TRBV9; D remains unclear. The V end was cut by 0 bases, the J end by 4 bases, with 7 bases between. Germline CDR1 SGDLS, CDR2 YYNGEE. The CDR3 totals 13 residues. The CDR3 loop reads CASSVDRGTEAFF. CDR3 bases: TGTGCCAGCAGCGTAGATCGGGGCACTGAAGCTTTCTTT. The entire variable domain, with the rest obtained from reference TRBV9 and TRBJ1-1, is as follows: DSGVTQTPKHLITATGQRVTLRCSPRSGDLSVYWYQQSLDQGLQFLIQYYNGEERAKGNILERFSAQQFPDLHSELNLSSLELGDSALYFCASSVDRGTEAFFGQGTRLTVV.

In its sample, this clone was seen once. The chain employs TRBV19 and TRBJ2-1, with TRBD2 as a possible D gene (7 bases). Germline V CDR1 and CDR2: LNHDA, SQIVND (reference sequence). The ends were cut back, 3 bases at V and 7 bases at J, with 13 bases in the middle. This CDR3 spans 14 amino acids. Here the CDR3 DNA reads TGTGCCAGTAGTATCGGGGGGCCCGGGAATGAGCAGTTCTTC. It codes for CASSIGGPGNEQFF.

The CDR3 sequence is CASRGVYNEQFF. The CDR3 bases are TGTGCCAGTAGAGGGGTTTACAATGAGCAGTTCTTC. The chain uses TRBV19 and TRBJ2-1, with a possible D match to TRBD1 (5 bases). Between the trimmed V and J ends, which lost 6 bases and 4 bases, there was a span of 7 bases. The CDR3 is 12 residues long. The V gene's germline CDR1 is LNHDA and CDR2 SQIVND (reference sequence).

The rearrangement links TRBV4-3 to TRBJ2-1, with 10 nucleotides matching TRBD1. From germline, CDR1 is LGHNA and CDR2 YSLEER. This CDR3 is built from 15 residues. J gave up 7 bases and V 3 bases, and 6 bases lay outside the gene matches. Here the CDR3 DNA reads TGCGCCAGCAGCCAGGATGGACAGGGGGGGAATGAGCAGTTCTTC. Protein: CASSQDGQGGNEQFF.

V gene TRBV5-4 combines with J gene TRBJ1-1; the match to TRBD1 covers 7 bases. Germline V CDR1 and CDR2: SGHNT, YYREEE (reference sequence). Unmatched junction bases numbered 5, after V lost 4 bases and J lost 11 bases. This CDR3 region has 11 residues. The CDR3 region has the DNA TGTGCCAGCAGCCTCGGGACAGAGGCTTTCTTT. This codes for CASSLGTEAFF.

The chain carries TRBV5-6 and TRBJ1-2; D is undetermined. The CDR3 runs 16 residues. Germline assignment: CDR1 SGHDT and CDR2 YYEEEE. Trimming stripped 4 bases from V and 6 bases from J, with 22 bases between. This chain's CDR3 is CASSGGVRRAQDGYTF. In DNA, the CDR3 is TGTGCCAGCAGCGGTGGGGTTAGGAGGGCTCAAGATGGCTACACCTTC.

The chain links TRBV6-6 to TRBJ2-7; 8 bases match TRBD1. CDR1 is MNHNY, CDR2 SVGAGI, per germline (reference sequence). The CDR3 loop spans 14 amino acids. V trimming: 10 bases; J trimming: 4 bases; junction bases outside the gene matches: 12. This chain's CDR3 is CATLSDRDEYEQYF. DNA of the CDR3: TGTGCCACCCTCTCGGACAGGGATGAGTACGAGCAGTACTTC.

V gene TRBV11-2 combines with J gene TRBJ2-1; D possibly corresponds to TRBD1 (5 bases). Germline CDR1 and CDR2: SGHAT and FQNNGV. Trimming took 2 bases from V and 4 from J, leaving 12 bases between them. The CDR3 runs to 15 residues. CDR3 coding DNA: TGTGCCAGCAGCTTAAACCAGGGATATTACAATGAGCAGTTCTTC. Its translation is CASSLNQGYYNEQFF.

V and J are TRBV11-2 and TRBJ2-7; the D is unclear. Germline V lookup: CDR1 SGHAT, CDR2 FQNNGV. The CDR3 is made up of 15 amino acids. The V end was cut by 1 base, the J end by 0 bases, with 10 bases between. CDR3 nucleotide sequence: TGTGCCAGCAGCTTAGGGGTAGCCCCCTCCTACGAGCAGTACTTC. Translation: CASSLGVAPSYEQYF.

The chain has TRBV19 and TRBJ1-1, with 9 bases lining up with TRBD1. V lost 3 bases, J lost 6 bases, and 11 bases stayed unmatched. This CDR3 region has 16 residues. Germline-derived CDR1 and CDR2 are LNHDA and SQIVND (reference sequence). As DNA, the CDR3 is TGTGCCAGTAGTATTTCTTTTTGGGACAGGGACCCTGAAGCTTTCTTT. It yields the protein CASSISFWDRDPEAFF.

The chain is built from TRBV7-9 and TRBJ1-5, with 9 positions matching TRBD1. The junction had 11 bases not matched to a gene; V was cut back by 6 bases and J by 5 bases. Per germline, CDR1 SEHNR and CDR2 FQNEAQ (reference sequence). This CDR3 spans 16 amino acids. CDR3 protein: CASSPIRTGADQPQHF. CDR3 sequence (DNA): TGTGCCAGCAGTCCTATACGGACAGGGGCGGATCAGCCCCAGCATTTT.

The rearrangement links TRBV29-1 to TRBJ2-7; D is tentatively TRBD1 or TRBD2 (6 bases each). Germline values: CDR1 SQVTM, CDR2 ANQGSEA. V was clipped by 7 bases and J by 7 bases, with 17 bases between them. CDR3 size: 12 residues. DNA of the CDR3: TGCAGCGGGGGGGCGAACGCCGGGGAGCAGTACTTC. Translated, it gives CSGGANAGEQYF.